A single sample is the source of the 21 T cell receptor beta chains below, sequenced in a study of identifying expanded T cells in peripheral blood. Generated by immunoSEQ multiplex PCR, the TCRdb table keeps only in-frame clones and is missing some. The data hold about 58,000 clones, with around 81% observed a single time. The sequenced material came from blood. These receptors originate from a person aged 18 to 70 in good health.

The chain employs TRBV6-4 and TRBJ1-2; no reliable D call. Germline CDR1 MRHNA, CDR2 SNTAGT. This CDR3 is built from 13 residues. V was shortened by 8 bases and J by 0 bases, with 10 bases between the two germline ends. The CDR3 spells CASAPSSNYGYTF. The CDR3 DNA follows: TGTGCCAGCGCCCCAAGCTCTAACTATGGCTACACCTTC.

This sequence joins TRBV6-4 and TRBJ2-1; 7 nucleotides align to TRBD2. The germline V gene encodes CDR1 MRHNA and CDR2 SNTAGT. Trimming removed 6 bases from V and 1 base from J; junction bases left unmatched: 6. The CDR3 has 15 amino acids. CDR3 DNA sequence: TGTGCCAGCAGCGCAAGAGCGGGGTCCTACAATGAGCAGTTCTTC. Translated, it gives CASSARAGSYNEQFF.

The chain recombines TRBV6-1 with TRBJ1-2; D gene uncertain. Trimming took off 3 bases at V and 4 bases at J, with 15 bases between the two ends. CDR1 is MNHNS and CDR2 is SASEGT in the germline V gene. The CDR3 is 15 residues long. This CDR3 is CASSEKWNLGYGYTF. DNA of the CDR3: TGTGCCAGCAGTGAGAAGTGGAACCTCGGCTATGGCTACACCTTC.

CDR3 in amino acids: CASSLRDRGLTDTQYF. CDR3 DNA sequence: TGTGCCAGCAGCTTAAGGGACAGGGGTCTTACAGATACGCAGTATTTT. The chain is built from TRBV13 and TRBJ2-3, with TRBD1 matching over 10 bases. The CDR3 has 16 residues. Germline values: CDR1 PRHDT, CDR2 FYEKMQ (reference sequence). Germline trimming cut 2 bases from V and 3 bases from J; bases unmatched to any gene: 5.

This clone was recorded only once. V usage is TRBV28 and J usage is TRBJ1-1; D gene uncertain. Between the trimmed V and J ends, which lost 1 base and 0 bases, there was a span of 12 bases. Germline CDR1 and CDR2: MDHEN and SYDVKM. The CDR3 has 16 residues. Here the CDR3 DNA reads TGTGCCAGCAGTTTATCAAGGGTATTCATGAACACTGAAGCTTTCTTT. Translated: CASSLSRVFMNTEAFF.

This clone was detected only a few times. The V call is TRBV5-6, the J call TRBJ1-2; 7 bases match TRBD1. This CDR3 contains 13 residues. Trimming removed 0 bases from V and 7 bases from J; junction bases left unmatched: 3. CDR1 is SGHDT and CDR2 is YYEEEE in the germline V gene. For the CDR3, the DNA is TGTGCCAGCAGCTTGGGGACAGGCCCTGGCTACACCTTC. It yields the protein CASSLGTGPGYTF.

The chain has TRBV19 and TRBJ1-1, with 9 bases lining up with TRBD1. CDR1 and CDR2 (germline): LNHDA, SQIVND (reference sequence). This CDR3 region has 15 residues. The V gene end was trimmed by 5 bases and the J gene end by 2 bases; junction bases not matched to a gene: 6. The CDR3 sequence is CASSDYRGPNTEAFF. The CDR3 DNA is TGTGCCAGTAGTGATTACAGGGGGCCTAACACTGAAGCTTTCTTT.

The J gene is TRBJ2-7, the V gene TRBV2; 7 nucleotides align to TRBD1. CDR3 length equals 15 residues. The germline V gene encodes CDR1 SNHLY and CDR2 FYNNEI. The V gene end was trimmed by 6 bases and the J gene end by 5 bases; junction bases not matched to a gene: 13. CDR3 bases: TGTGCCAGCAGGGTAACCCGACAGGGTCGAAACGAGCAGTACTTC. This encodes CASRVTRQGRNEQYF.

This clone was observed a few times. This chain uses TRBV7-7 with TRBJ2-4; either TRBD1 or TRBD2 may supply D (6 bases each). The length of the CDR3 is 16 residues. Germline V gene sequence: CDR1 SSHAT, CDR2 FNYEAQ (reference sequence). The V end was cut by 2 bases, the J end by 8 bases, with 19 bases between. The CDR3 region is CASSLLRVVGGYIQYF. CDR3 sequence (DNA): TGTGCCAGCAGCTTACTCCGCGTAGTAGGGGGGTACATTCAGTACTTC.

The chain links TRBV7-3 to TRBJ1-1, with D uncertain. Looked up from germline, CDR1 is SGHTA and CDR2 is FQGTGA. V was pared by 1 base and J by 4 bases, with 7 bases between. The CDR3 sequence is 13 residues long. The CDR3 DNA reads TGTGCCAGCAGCTTAAATTTGGGCACTGAAGCTTTCTTT. This gives the protein CASSLNLGTEAFF.

The chain employs TRBV5-1 and TRBJ2-2; a possible D gene is TRBD2 (6 bases). V was clipped by 7 bases and J by 0 bases, with 13 bases between them. Germline V gives CDR1 SGHRS, CDR2 YFSETQ. The CDR3 sequence is 15 residues long. CDR3 in DNA: TGCGCCAGCGCTCAGGGAGGTCCGAACACCGGGGAGCTGTTTTTT. Residues: CASAQGGPNTGELFF.

The chain joins TRBV28 to TRBJ1-1; 7 bases map to TRBD1. J lost 6 bases, V lost 5 bases, and 6 bases had no gene match. CDR3 length: 13 residues. CDR1 MDHEN and CDR2 SYDVKM come from the germline V gene. This CDR3 is CASSGTGVAEAFF. The CDR3, as DNA: TGTGCCAGCAGTGGAACAGGGGTAGCTGAAGCTTTCTTT.

The chain links TRBV6-6 to TRBJ2-1, with TRBD1 matching 7 bases. With V trimmed by 6 bases and J by 5 bases, 7 bases remained unmatched. Germline CDR1 and CDR2: MNHNY and SVGAGI (reference sequence). This CDR3 has 14 amino acids. CDR3 residues: CASRIIDRDNEQFF. Written as DNA, the CDR3 is TGTGCCAGCAGGATTATCGACAGGGACAATGAGCAGTTCTTC.

The chain joins TRBV7-2 to TRBJ2-1, with D tentatively TRBD2 (5 bases). V was cut by 4 bases and J by 7 bases, with 17 bases left in between. Germline assignment: CDR1 SGHTA and CDR2 FQGNSA. CDR3 length: 15 residues. The CDR3 coding sequence is TGTGCCAGCAGCTCCGGGGTAGTAGTAGGGAATGAGCAGTTCTTC. Translating gives CASSSGVVVGNEQFF.

The chain employs TRBV5-1 and TRBJ1-4, with D possibly matching TRBD1 (6 bases). The V and J ends lost 4 bases and 8 bases respectively, with 12 bases between them. Germline CDR1 is SGHRS and CDR2 is YFSETQ. The CDR3 runs to 13 residues. Written as DNA, the CDR3 is TGCGCCAGCAGCCCGGGGACACAAGAAAAACTGTTTTTT. Protein sequence: CASSPGTQEKLFF.

The rearrangement uses TRBV6-5 and TRBJ2-5; 10 bases line up with TRBD1. The CDR3 covers 13 residues. Per the germline V gene, CDR1 is MNHEY and CDR2 is SVGAGI. The junction had 2 bases not matched to a gene; V was cut back by 5 bases and J by 5 bases. CDR3 DNA: TGTGCCAGCAGTAGGGACAGGGGCGAGACCCAGTACTTC. This encodes CASSRDRGETQYF.

A remark on this clone: Other DNA sequences from this sample encode an identical CDR3 as well. V is TRBV18 and J is TRBJ2-5; D gene unclear. Trimming removed 3 bases at V and 3 bases at J, with 8 bases between. This CDR3 comprises 13 residues. In germline, CDR1 is KGHSH, CDR2 LQKENI. Written as DNA, the CDR3 is TGTGCCAGCTCACCCGGCCAAAAAGAGACCCAGTACTTC. Amino acids: CASSPGQKETQYF.

The gene calls are TRBV9 and TRBJ2-7; 10 positions agree with TRBD2. The length of the CDR3 is 13 residues. In germline, CDR1 is SGDLS, CDR2 YYNGEE. V gave up 3 bases and J gave up 5 bases; unmatched junction bases: 2. For the CDR3, the DNA is TGTGCCAGCAGCGGGACTAGCGGCAACGAGCAGTACTTC. Protein product: CASSGTSGNEQYF.

V usage is TRBV29-1 and J usage is TRBJ1-5; the D gene is possibly TRBD1 (6 bases). With 4 bases removed from V and 2 bases from J, the gap between germline ends came to 18 bases. The germline CDR1 and CDR2 sequences are SQVTM and ANQGSEA. The CDR3 consists of 16 residues. For the CDR3, the DNA is TGCAGCGTTGCAATGCCGGGGGGCTTGGGCAATCAGCCCCAGCATTTT. Its translation is CSVAMPGGLGNQPQHF. The entire variable domain, with the rest obtained from reference TRBV29-1 and TRBJ1-5, is as follows: SAVISQKPSRDICQRGTSLTIQCQVDSQVTMMFWYRQQPGQSLTLIATANQGSEATYESGFVIDKFPISRPNLTFSTLTVSNMSPEDSSIYLCSVAMPGGLGNQPQHFGDGTRLSIL.

This chain joins TRBV6-1 and TRBJ2-3; TRBD1 matches 7 bases. The germline gives CDR1 MNHNS, CDR2 SASEGT. The CDR3 has 15 amino acids. The V gene end was trimmed by 6 bases and the J gene end by 4 bases; junction bases not matched to a gene: 10. CDR3 nucleotide sequence: TGTGCCAGCAGGACGGACAGGTTTGTCGCAGATACGCAGTATTTT. This codes for CASRTDRFVADTQYF.

The CDR3 DNA reads TGTGCCAGCAGTTTATCCCGACTTACTTCTGGAAACACCATATATTTT. It is translated as CASSLSRLTSGNTIYF. This rearrangement joins TRBV6-5 to TRBJ1-3; D remains unclear. Looked up from germline, CDR1 is MNHEY and CDR2 is SVGAGI. CDR3 length: 16 residues. V shed 4 bases and J shed 1 base, with 14 bases lying between them.